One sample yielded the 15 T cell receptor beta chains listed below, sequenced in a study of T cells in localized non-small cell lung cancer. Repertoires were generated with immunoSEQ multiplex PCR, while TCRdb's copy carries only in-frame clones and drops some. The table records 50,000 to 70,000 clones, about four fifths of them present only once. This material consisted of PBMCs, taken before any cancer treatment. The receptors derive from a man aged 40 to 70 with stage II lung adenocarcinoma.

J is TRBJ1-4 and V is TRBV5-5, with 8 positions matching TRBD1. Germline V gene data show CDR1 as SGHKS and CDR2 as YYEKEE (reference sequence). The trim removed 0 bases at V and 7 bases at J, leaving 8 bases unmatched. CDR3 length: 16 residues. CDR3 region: CASSLALTGVVEKLFF. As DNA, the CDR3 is TGTGCCAGCAGCTTGGCCTTGACAGGGGTTGTTGAAAAACTGTTTTTT.

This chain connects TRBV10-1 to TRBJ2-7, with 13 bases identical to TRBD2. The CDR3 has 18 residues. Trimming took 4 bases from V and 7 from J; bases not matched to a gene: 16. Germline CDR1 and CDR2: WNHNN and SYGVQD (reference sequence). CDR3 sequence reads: CASSGSTGLAGDVGEQYF. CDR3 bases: TGCGCCAGCAGTGGGTCAACCGGACTAGCGGGAGATGTGGGGGAGCAGTACTTC.

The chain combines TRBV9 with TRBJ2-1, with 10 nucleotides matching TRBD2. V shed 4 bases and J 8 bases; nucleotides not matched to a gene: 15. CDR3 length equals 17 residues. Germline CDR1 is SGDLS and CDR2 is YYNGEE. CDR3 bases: TGTGCCAGCAGCCCTCGACTAGCGGGCCCGAGATCGCATGAGCAGTTCTTC. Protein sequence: CASSPRLAGPRSHEQFF.

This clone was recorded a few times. The CDR3 loop reads CASSLIHGETQYF. Written as DNA, the CDR3 is TGTGCCAGCAGCTTAATACACGGAGAGACCCAGTACTTC. The chain carries TRBV5-6 and TRBJ2-5, with D uncertain. Germline CDR1 SGHDT, CDR2 YYEEEE. The CDR3 is 13 residues long. Trimming took off 2 bases at V and 4 bases at J, with 9 bases between the two ends.

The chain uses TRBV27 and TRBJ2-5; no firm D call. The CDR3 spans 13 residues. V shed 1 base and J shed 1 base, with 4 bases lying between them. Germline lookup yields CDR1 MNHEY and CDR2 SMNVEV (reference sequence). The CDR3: CASSLLPQETQYF. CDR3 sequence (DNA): TGTGCCAGCAGTTTATTGCCCCAAGAGACCCAGTACTTC.

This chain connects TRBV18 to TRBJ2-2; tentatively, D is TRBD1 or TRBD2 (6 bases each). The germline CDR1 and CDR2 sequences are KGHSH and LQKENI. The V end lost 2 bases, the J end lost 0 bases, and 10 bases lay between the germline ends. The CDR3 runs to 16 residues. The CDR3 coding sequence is TGTGCCAGCTCACCAAGGAGGGGGGCGAACACCGGGGAGCTGTTTTTT. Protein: CASSPRRGANTGELFF. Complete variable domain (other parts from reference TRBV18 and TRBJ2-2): NAGVMQNPRHLVRRRGQEARLRCSPMKGHSHVYWYRQLPEEGLKFMVYLQKENIIDESGMPKERFSAEFPKEGPSILRIQQVVRGDSAAYFCASSPRRGANTGELFFGEGSRLTVL.

Here the CDR3 reads CASSYTGAGNTIYF. Here the CDR3 DNA reads TGTGCCAGCAGCTACACGGGAGCTGGAAACACCATATATTTT. The chain carries TRBV7-9 and TRBJ1-3; D is unclear. The CDR3 spans 14 residues. The V gene's germline CDR1 is SEHNR and CDR2 FQNEAQ (reference sequence). V shed 4 bases and J shed 2 bases, with 9 bases lying between them. The full variable domain, its missing parts supplied by reference TRBV7-9 and TRBJ1-3, is DTGVSQNPRHKITKRGQNVTFRCDPISEHNRLYWYRQTLGQGPEFLTYFQNEAQLEKSRLLSDRFSAERPKGSFSTLEIQRTEQGDSAMYLCASSYTGAGNTIYFGEGSWLTVV.

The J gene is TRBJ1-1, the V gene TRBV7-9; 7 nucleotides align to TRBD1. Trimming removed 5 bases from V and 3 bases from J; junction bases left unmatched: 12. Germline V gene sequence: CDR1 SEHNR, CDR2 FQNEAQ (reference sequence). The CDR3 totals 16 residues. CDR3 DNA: TGTGCCAGCAGCCCCCGGGACAGTCCCAGGGACACTGAAGCTTTCTTT. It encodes CASSPRDSPRDTEAFF.

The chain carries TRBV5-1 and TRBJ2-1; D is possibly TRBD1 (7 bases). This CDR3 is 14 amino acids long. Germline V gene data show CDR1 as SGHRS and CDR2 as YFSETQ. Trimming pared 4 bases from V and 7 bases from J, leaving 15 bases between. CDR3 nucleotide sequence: TGCGCCAGCAGCCCCAGGGGGGAAGAGAATGAGCAGTTCTTC. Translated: CASSPRGEENEQFF.

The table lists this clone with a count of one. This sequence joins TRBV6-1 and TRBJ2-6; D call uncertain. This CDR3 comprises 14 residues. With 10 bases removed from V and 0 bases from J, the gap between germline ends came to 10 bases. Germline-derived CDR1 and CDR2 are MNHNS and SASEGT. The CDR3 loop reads CATTSVSGANVLTF. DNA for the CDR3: TGTGCCACCACCAGCGTCTCTGGGGCCAACGTCCTGACTTTC.

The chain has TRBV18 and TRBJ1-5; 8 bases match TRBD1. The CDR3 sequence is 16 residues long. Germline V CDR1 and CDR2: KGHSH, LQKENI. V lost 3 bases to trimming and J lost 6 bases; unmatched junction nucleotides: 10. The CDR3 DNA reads TGTGCCAGCTCACCCGGGGCAGGGGGCGAAGCTCAGCCCCAGCATTTT. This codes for CASSPGAGGEAQPQHF.

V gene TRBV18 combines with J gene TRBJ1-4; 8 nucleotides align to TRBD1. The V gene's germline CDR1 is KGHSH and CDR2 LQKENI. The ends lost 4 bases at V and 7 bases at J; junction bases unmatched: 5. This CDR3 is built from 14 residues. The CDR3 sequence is CASSRTGQGEKLFF. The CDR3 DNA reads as TGTGCCAGCTCACGGACAGGGCAAGGTGAAAAACTGTTTTTT.

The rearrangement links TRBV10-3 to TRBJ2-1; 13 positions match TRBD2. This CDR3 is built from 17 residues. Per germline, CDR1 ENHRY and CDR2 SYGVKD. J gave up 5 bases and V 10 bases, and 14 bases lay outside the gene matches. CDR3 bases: TGTGCCACGCAGGGGACTAGCGGGATCGCGGGGAACAATGAGCAGTTCTTC. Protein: CATQGTSGIAGNNEQFF.

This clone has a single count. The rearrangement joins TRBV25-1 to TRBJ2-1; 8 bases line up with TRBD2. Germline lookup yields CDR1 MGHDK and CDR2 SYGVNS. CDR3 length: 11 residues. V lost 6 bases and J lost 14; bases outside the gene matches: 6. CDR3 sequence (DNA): TGTGCCAGCAGCGAGCGGGAGAGAGAGTTCTTC. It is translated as CASSEREREFF. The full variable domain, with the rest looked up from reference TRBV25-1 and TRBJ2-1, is EADIYQTPRYLVIGTGKKITLECSQTMGHDKMYWYQQDPGMELHLIHYSYGVNSTEKGDLSSESTVSRIRTEHFPLTLESARPSHTSQYLCASSEREREFFGPGTRLTVL.

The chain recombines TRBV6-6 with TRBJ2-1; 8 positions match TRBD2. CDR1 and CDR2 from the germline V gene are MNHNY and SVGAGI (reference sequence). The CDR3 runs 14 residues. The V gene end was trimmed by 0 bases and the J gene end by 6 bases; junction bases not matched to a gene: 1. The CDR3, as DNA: TGTGCCAGCAGTTACTCGGGGACTAGCAATGAGCAGTTCTTC. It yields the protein CASSYSGTSNEQFF.